Below, 26 T cell receptor beta chains from the same sample are listed, as sequenced in a study of T cell responses to AZD1222 COVID-19 vaccine. TCRdb's table, derived via immunoSEQ multiplex PCR, lists solely in-frame clones and lacks some. There are over 150,000 clones in the sample; about nine tenths occur only once, and 2.5% to 3% lies in the top ten. The source material was peripheral blood, sampled on day 0 of AZD1222 vaccination. All receptors derive from an adult in good health.

The chain employs TRBV4-1 and TRBJ1-4, with D possibly TRBD1 on 5 matching bases. The CDR3 runs to 19 residues. The germline gives CDR1 MGHRA, CDR2 YSYEKL. With 4 bases removed from V and 1 base from J, the gap between germline ends came to 22 bases. CDR3 nucleotide sequence: TGCGCCAGCAGCCCGGGATACGGGGGAAGCTCTGTAACTAATGAAAAACTGTTTTTT. Its protein is CASSPGYGGSSVTNEKLFF.

The J gene is TRBJ2-1, the V gene TRBV15; D possibly corresponds to TRBD2 (7 bases). The CDR3 is made up of 15 amino acids. Trimming took 6 bases from V and 6 from J, leaving 18 bases between them. CDR1 is LNHNV, CDR2 YYDKDF, per germline (reference sequence). CDR3 protein: CATRGGLADANEQFF. The CDR3 DNA sequence: TGTGCCACCAGGGGGGGGCTAGCGGACGCCAATGAGCAGTTCTTC.

This chain joins TRBV14 and TRBJ1-3; no clear D. This CDR3 spans 13 amino acids. Trimming shortened V by 5 bases and J by 7 bases, and 12 bases separated the two germline ends. Germline lookup yields CDR1 SGHDN and CDR2 FVKESK. The DNA of the CDR3 is TGTGCCAGCAGCTCCGACCTCCGGAACACCATATATTTT. Translated, it gives CASSSDLRNTIYF.

This sequence joins TRBV5-1 and TRBJ2-2; D gene uncertain. This CDR3 contains 14 residues. V was trimmed by 4 bases and J by 6 bases, leaving 13 bases between them. Germline assignment: CDR1 SGHRS and CDR2 YFSETQ. DNA for the CDR3: TGCGCCAGCAGCCTCGAGGATTACGCCGGGGAGCTGTTTTTT. This gives the protein CASSLEDYAGELFF.

The CDR3 nucleotides are TGTGCCAGCAGTTACGAGACAACGTTGAGCACTGAAGCTTTCTTT. It translates to CASSYETTLSTEAFF. This sequence joins TRBV6-5 and TRBJ1-1; D gene ambiguous. The CDR3 consists of 15 residues. The ends were cut back, 2 bases at V and 4 bases at J, with 14 bases in the middle. Germline V gives CDR1 MNHEY, CDR2 SVGAGI.

The chain has TRBV6-1 and TRBJ2-7, with TRBD1 matching over 11 bases. V lost 6 bases and J lost 6; bases outside the gene matches: 10. CDR3 length equals 15 residues. Germline V gene data show CDR1 as MNHNS and CDR2 as SASEGT. In DNA form, the CDR3 reads TGTGCCAGCAGGAACCCCGGGACAGGGGGGGTCGAGCAGTACTTC. Translation: CASRNPGTGGVEQYF.

This clone was counted once. This chain links TRBV7-9 with TRBJ1-1, with TRBD1 as a possible D gene (5 bases). CDR1 is SEHNR, CDR2 FQNEAQ, per germline (reference sequence). V was shortened by 4 bases and J by 3 bases, with 12 bases between the two germline ends. The CDR3 is 14 amino acids. CDR3 bases: TGTGCCAGCAGCTCCGAGAGAGGGGACACTGAAGCTTTCTTT. Protein product: CASSSERGDTEAFF.

Written as DNA, the CDR3 is TGTGCCAGCAGCCAAGATGGCCCCCTAGGAACGAATGAGCAGTTCTTC. Amino acids: CASSQDGPLGTNEQFF. The chain couples TRBV4-2 to TRBJ2-1; D not resolved. This CDR3 spans 16 amino acids. Germline V gene lookup returns CDR1 LGHNA and CDR2 YNFKEQ. The V end lost 0 bases, the J end lost 7 bases, and 16 bases lay between the germline ends.

This chain connects TRBV4-1 to TRBJ2-1; either TRBD1 or TRBD2 may fit D (5 bases each). V shed 3 bases and J shed 2 bases, with 20 bases lying between them. Germline V gene lookup returns CDR1 MGHRA and CDR2 YSYEKL. There are 18 residues in the CDR3. The CDR3 here is CASSQGPIRADAYNEQFF. The CDR3 nucleotides read TGCGCCAGCAGCCAGGGGCCGATACGAGCGGACGCCTACAATGAGCAGTTCTTC.

This sequence joins TRBV28 and TRBJ2-3; no definite D call. Germline-derived CDR1 and CDR2 are MDHEN and SYDVKM. V lost 1 base, J lost 3 bases, and 11 bases lay in between. CDR3 length: 15 amino acids. This CDR3 reads CASSLSPSRTDTQYF. CDR3 DNA sequence: TGTGCCAGCAGTTTATCTCCCTCTAGGACAGATACGCAGTATTTT.

The V and J genes are TRBV6-5 and TRBJ1-3, with D possibly being TRBD1 (5 bases). The ends were cut back, 2 bases at V and 2 bases at J, with 13 bases in the middle. CDR1 and CDR2 from the germline V gene are MNHEY and SVGAGI. This CDR3 comprises 16 residues. The CDR3 loop reads CASSYRDPKTGNTIYF. As DNA, the CDR3 is TGTGCCAGCAGTTACCGGGACCCTAAAACTGGAAACACCATATATTTT.

Here the CDR3 DNA reads TGTGCCACCAGTGTAGCGGGAGAGGGCACAGATACGCAGTATTTT. Protein sequence: CATSVAGEGTDTQYF. The V gene is TRBV24-1, the J gene TRBJ2-3; 9 positions match TRBD2. The ends lost 5 bases at V and 1 base at J; junction bases unmatched: 3. This CDR3 region has 15 residues. Looked up from germline, CDR1 is KGHDR and CDR2 is SFDVKD.

The chain carries TRBV7-7 and TRBJ2-1; 10 positions agree with TRBD2. The CDR3 loop spans 15 amino acids. V lost 5 bases to trimming and J lost 3 bases; unmatched junction nucleotides: 4. Germline CDR1 SSHAT, CDR2 FNYEAQ (reference sequence). CDR3 DNA sequence: TGTGCCAGCAGCCGTGGACTAGCGGACTACAATGAGCAGTTCTTC. Amino acids: CASSRGLADYNEQFF.

The V and J genes are TRBV14 and TRBJ1-1; no clear D gene. V lost 4 bases to trimming and J lost 4 bases, with 19 bases between them. Per germline, CDR1 SGHDN and CDR2 FVKESK. There are 16 residues in the CDR3. CDR3 region: CASSPYKKASTTEAFF. The CDR3 DNA is TGTGCCAGCAGCCCCTACAAAAAGGCTTCGACCACTGAAGCTTTCTTT.

J is TRBJ1-2 and V is TRBV9; D unclear. The ends were cut back, 4 bases at V and 8 bases at J, with 15 bases in the middle. The CDR3 length is 13 residues. Germline lookup yields CDR1 SGDLS and CDR2 YYNGEE. This CDR3 reads CASSPVNVGGYTF. The CDR3 DNA is TGTGCCAGCAGCCCCGTTAACGTTGGCGGCTACACCTTC.

V and J are TRBV5-4 and TRBJ1-2, with 10 positions matching TRBD1. The CDR3 loop spans 16 amino acids. The junction had 5 bases not matched to a gene; V was cut back by 0 bases and J by 3 bases. The V gene's germline CDR1 is SGHNT and CDR2 YYREEE (reference sequence). The CDR3 reads CASSLVHGQGDYGYTF. In nucleotides, the CDR3 is TGTGCCAGCAGCTTGGTACATGGACAGGGGGACTATGGCTACACCTTC. The entire variable domain, with the rest obtained from reference TRBV5-4 and TRBJ1-2, is as follows: ETGVTQSPTHLIKTRGQQVTLRCSSQSGHNTVSWYQQALGQGPQFIFQYYREEENGRGNFPPRFSGLQFPNYSSELNVNALELDDSALYLCASSLVHGQGDYGYTFGSGTRLTVV.

By share of the sample, this clone is medium-sized. The rearrangement uses TRBV4-2 and TRBJ2-7; either TRBD1 or TRBD2 may fit D (6 bases each). Trimming shortened V by 0 bases and J by 0 bases, and 12 bases separated the two germline ends. The germline V gene encodes CDR1 LGHNA and CDR2 YNFKEQ. The CDR3 loop spans 16 amino acids. The DNA of the CDR3 is TGTGCCAGCAGCCAAGATCAAGGAGGGGGCTCCTACGAGCAGTACTTC. This sequence encodes CASSQDQGGGSYEQYF.

The CDR3 spells CAWSRGLAGELFF. DNA of the CDR3: TGTGCCTGGAGCCGGGGGTTAGCCGGGGAGCTGTTTTTT. This chain connects TRBV30 to TRBJ2-2; TRBD2 might be the D (6 bases). Trimming stripped 3 bases from V and 6 bases from J, with 11 bases between. The CDR3 has 13 amino acids. Germline CDR1 reads GTSNPN; CDR2 reads SVGIG (reference sequence).

This clone was seen a handful of times. The chain carries TRBV6-4 and TRBJ2-1; TRBD2 aligns across 11 bases. This CDR3 region has 15 residues. The germline V gene encodes CDR1 MRHNA and CDR2 SNTAGT. V was pared by 2 bases and J by 5 bases, with 2 bases of the junction left unmatched. The chain's CDR3 is CASSDGTSGDNEQFF. The CDR3 DNA follows: TGTGCCAGCAGTGACGGGACTAGCGGAGACAATGAGCAGTTCTTC.

This chain joins TRBV6-5 and TRBJ2-5; D is unclear. Trimming removed 6 bases from V and 5 bases from J, with 16 bases in between. The germline V gene encodes CDR1 MNHEY and CDR2 SVGAGI. The CDR3 spans 14 residues. The CDR3 DNA follows: TGTGCCAGCAGACCGCCGGGCCTTTATGAGACCCAGTACTTC. Translating it yields CASRPPGLYETQYF.

The DNA for the CDR3 is TGTGCCAGCAGCCAAGATAGTGGGAACTACGAGCAGTACTTC. Its translation: CASSQDSGNYEQYF. The V call is TRBV4-2, the J call TRBJ2-7; D is unresolved. Germline values: CDR1 LGHNA, CDR2 YNFKEQ. The ends were cut back, 0 bases at V and 3 bases at J, with 9 bases in the middle. The CDR3 spans 14 residues.

CDR3 bases: TGCGCCAGCAGTGAGGGGAGAGTCAGAACGGGGGGGAAACACTACGAGCAGTACTTC. Its protein product is CASSEGRVRTGGKHYEQYF. The rearrangement uses TRBV10-2 and TRBJ2-7; 8 bases agree with TRBD2. With V trimmed by 2 bases and J by 3 bases, 18 bases remained unmatched. The length of the CDR3 is 19 residues. Germline values: CDR1 WSHSY, CDR2 SAAADI.

V gene TRBV19 combines with J gene TRBJ2-2; 10 bases align to TRBD2. The V segment lost 8 bases and the J segment 6 bases; nucleotides outside the gene matches: 12. CDR3 length: 16 residues. Germline V gene sequence: CDR1 LNHDA, CDR2 SQIVND (reference sequence). CDR3 nucleotide sequence: TGTGCCAGTCGTCTAGCGGGAGAGGGGCACTCCGGGGAGCTGTTTTTT. This encodes CASRLAGEGHSGELFF.

Only one count was recorded for this clone. J is TRBJ2-1 and V is TRBV19; D is unresolved. Germline CDR1 reads LNHDA; CDR2 reads SQIVND (reference sequence). Trimming shortened V by 6 bases and J by 4 bases, and 7 bases separated the two germline ends. The CDR3 consists of 12 residues. The CDR3 is CASSPTYNEQFF. The CDR3 DNA follows: TGTGCCAGTAGCCCTACATACAATGAGCAGTTCTTC. The full variable domain, its missing parts supplied by reference TRBV19 and TRBJ2-1, is DGGITQSPKYLFRKEGQNVTLSCEQNLNHDAMYWYRQDPGQGLRLIYYSQIVNDFQKGDIAEGYSVSREKKESFPLTVTSAQKNPTAFYLCASSPTYNEQFFGPGTRLTVL.

The chain links TRBV29-1 to TRBJ1-1; 11 nucleotides line up with TRBD1. The V and J ends lost 7 bases and 1 base, in that order; junction bases with no gene match: 8. The CDR3 contains 15 residues. The germline CDR1 and CDR2 sequences are SQVTM and ANQGSEA. The CDR3 coding sequence is TGCAGCGCCCGGACAGGGGGCGACGGGAACACTGAAGCTTTCTTT. It yields the protein CSARTGGDGNTEAFF.

This clone has a handful of counts. The chain couples TRBV15 to TRBJ2-1; 10 bases are shared with TRBD2. The germline V gene has CDR1 LNHNV and CDR2 YYDKDF (reference sequence). The ends lost 1 base at V and 7 bases at J; junction bases unmatched: 7. This CDR3 has 16 amino acids. The CDR3 loop reads CATSRGLAGRYNEQFF. The CDR3 bases are TGTGCCACCAGCAGAGGACTAGCGGGTAGATATAATGAGCAGTTCTTC.